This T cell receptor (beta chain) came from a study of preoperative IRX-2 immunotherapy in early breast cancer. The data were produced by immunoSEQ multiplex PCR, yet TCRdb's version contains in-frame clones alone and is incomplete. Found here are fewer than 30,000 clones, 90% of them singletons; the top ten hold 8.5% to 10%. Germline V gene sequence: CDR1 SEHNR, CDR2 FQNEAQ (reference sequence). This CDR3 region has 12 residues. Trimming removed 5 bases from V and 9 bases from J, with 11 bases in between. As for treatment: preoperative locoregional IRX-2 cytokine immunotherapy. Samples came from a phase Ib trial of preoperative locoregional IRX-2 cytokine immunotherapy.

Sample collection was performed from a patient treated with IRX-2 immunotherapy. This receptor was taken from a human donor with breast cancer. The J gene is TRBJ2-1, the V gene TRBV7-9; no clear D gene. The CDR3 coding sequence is TGTGCCAGCAGCGTATCTTTGGGTGAGCAGTTCTTC. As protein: CASSVSLGEQFF.